The text below deals with one T cell receptor (beta chain). The germline CDR1 and CDR2 sequences are LNHDA and SQIVND (reference sequence). V was clipped by 7 bases and J by 0 bases, with 13 bases between them. The CDR3 covers 15 residues. The sample is drawn from a study of blood T cell repertoires in COVID-19. Background on the study: Nucleic acid was either cDNA or gDNA, and it came from T cells, B-cell-depleted T cells, or PBMCs.

How the authors handled the data: Reference gene primer amplification gave nucleated cell count estimates. Generated by immunoSEQ multiplex PCR, the TCRdb table keeps only in-frame clones and is missing some. The V and J calls and the clone size are those of that table, but D and trimming were determined from the DNA. The repertoire holds fewer than 65,000 clones, with roughly 86% as singletons. The clonotype comes from a man aged 55 to 70 with acute or convalescent COVID-19. Sequencing used peripheral blood. The chain carries TRBV19 and TRBJ1-5, with a possible D match to TRBD1 (5 bases). Here the CDR3 reads CASTPGPYSNQPQHF. In DNA, the CDR3 is TGTGCCAGTACCCCAGGGCCTTATAGCAATCAGCCCCAGCATTTT.